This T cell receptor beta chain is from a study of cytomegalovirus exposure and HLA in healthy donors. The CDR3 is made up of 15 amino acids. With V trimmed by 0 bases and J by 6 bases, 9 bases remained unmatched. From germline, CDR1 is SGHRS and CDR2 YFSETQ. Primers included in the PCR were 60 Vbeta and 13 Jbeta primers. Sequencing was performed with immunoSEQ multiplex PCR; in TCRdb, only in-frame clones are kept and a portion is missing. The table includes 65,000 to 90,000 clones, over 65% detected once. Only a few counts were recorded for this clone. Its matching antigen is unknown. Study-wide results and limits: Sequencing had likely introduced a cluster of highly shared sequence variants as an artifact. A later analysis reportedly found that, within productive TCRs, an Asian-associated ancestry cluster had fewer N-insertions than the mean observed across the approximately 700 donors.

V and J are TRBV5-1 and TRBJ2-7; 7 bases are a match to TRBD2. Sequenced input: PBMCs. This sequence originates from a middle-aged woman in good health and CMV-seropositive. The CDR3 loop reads CASSLARTAGSEQYF. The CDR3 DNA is TGCGCCAGCAGCTTGGCACGTACAGCGGGGAGCGAGCAGTACTTC.